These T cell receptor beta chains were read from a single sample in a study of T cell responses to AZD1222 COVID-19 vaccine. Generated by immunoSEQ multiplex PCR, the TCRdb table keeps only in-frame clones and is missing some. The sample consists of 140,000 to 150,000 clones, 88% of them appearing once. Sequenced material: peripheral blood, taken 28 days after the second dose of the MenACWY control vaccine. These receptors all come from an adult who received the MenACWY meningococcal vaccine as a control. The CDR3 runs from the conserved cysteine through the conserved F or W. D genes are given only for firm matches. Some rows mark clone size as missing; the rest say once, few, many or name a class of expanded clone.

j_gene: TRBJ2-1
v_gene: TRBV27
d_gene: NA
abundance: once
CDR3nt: TGTGCCAGCAGTTTATCCATCAGGGTATCATACAATGAGCAGTTCTTC
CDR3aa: CASSLSIRVSYNEQFF

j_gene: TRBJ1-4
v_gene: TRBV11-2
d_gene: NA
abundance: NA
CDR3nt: TGTGCCAGCAGCTTCAACAGCGCAACTAATGAAAAACTGTTTTTT
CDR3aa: CASSFNSATNEKLFF

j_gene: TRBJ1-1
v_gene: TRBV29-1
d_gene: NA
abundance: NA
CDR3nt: TGCAGCGTTAGTGCGTCCACTGAAGCTTTCTTT
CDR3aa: CSVSASTEAFF

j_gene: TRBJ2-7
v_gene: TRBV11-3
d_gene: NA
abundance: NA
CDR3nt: TGTGCCAGCAGCTTCCCCGGCTACGAGCAGTACTTC
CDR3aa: CASSFPGYEQYF

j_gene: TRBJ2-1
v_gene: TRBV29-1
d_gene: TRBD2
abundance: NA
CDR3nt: TGCAGCGTCCTGACTAGCGGGGGCCGCTCCTACAATGAGCAGTTCTTC
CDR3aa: CSVLTSGGRSYNEQFF

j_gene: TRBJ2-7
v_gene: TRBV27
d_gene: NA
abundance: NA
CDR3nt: TGTGCCAGCAGCCACACTCGGTCCTACGAGCAGTACTTC
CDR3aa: CASSHTRSYEQYF

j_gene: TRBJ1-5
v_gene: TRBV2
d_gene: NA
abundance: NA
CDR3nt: TGTGCCAGCAGTGTTTCGGGGTATAGCAATCAGCCCCAGCATTTT
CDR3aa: CASSVSGYSNQPQHF

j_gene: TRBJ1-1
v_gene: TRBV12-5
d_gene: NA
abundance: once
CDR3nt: TGTGCTAGTGGTCCGCGCGCGTCGACAGCTTTCTTT
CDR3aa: CASGPRASTAFF

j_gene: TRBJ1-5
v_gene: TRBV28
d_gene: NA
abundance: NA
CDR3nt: TGTGCCAGCAGTCCTTTAGGACAGACCAGCAATCAGCCCCAGCATTTT
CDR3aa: CASSPLGQTSNQPQHF

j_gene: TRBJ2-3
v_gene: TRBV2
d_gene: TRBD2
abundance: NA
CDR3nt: TGTGCCAGCAGGACTAGCGGGAGGACCACAGATACGCAGTATTTT
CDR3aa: CASRTSGRTTDTQYF

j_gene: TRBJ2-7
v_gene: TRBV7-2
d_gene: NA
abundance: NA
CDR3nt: TGTGCCAGCAGCCCCTCTGGGGCCGAGCAGTACTTC
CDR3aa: CASSPSGAEQYF

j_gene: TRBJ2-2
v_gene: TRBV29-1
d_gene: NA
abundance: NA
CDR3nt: TGCAGCGTTGAATCTTCGGAGATCTACACCGGGGAGCTGTTTTTT
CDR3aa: CSVESSEIYTGELFF

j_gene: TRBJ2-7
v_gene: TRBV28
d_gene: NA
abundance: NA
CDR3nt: TGTGCCAGCAGTTTATTGGGGGAATCCTACGAGCAGTACTTC
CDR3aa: CASSLLGESYEQYF

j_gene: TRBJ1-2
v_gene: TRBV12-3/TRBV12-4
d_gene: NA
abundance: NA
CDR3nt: TGTGCCAGCAGCGCTAGTCGTGTCTATGGCTACACCTTC
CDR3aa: CASSASRVYGYTF

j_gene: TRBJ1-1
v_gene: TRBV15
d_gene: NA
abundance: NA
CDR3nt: TGTGCCACCAGCAGAGAATCCGGCATGGAAGCTTTCTTT
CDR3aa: CATSRESGMEAFF

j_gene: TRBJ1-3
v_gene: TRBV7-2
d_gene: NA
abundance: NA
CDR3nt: TGTGCCAGCAGCTTAGCTTCTGGAAACACCATATATTTT
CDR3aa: CASSLASGNTIYF

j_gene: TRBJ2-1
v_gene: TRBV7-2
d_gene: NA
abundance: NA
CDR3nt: TGTGCCAGCAGCTCCCAGGGGGGGCGCTTCAATGAGCAGTTCTTC
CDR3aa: CASSSQGGRFNEQFF

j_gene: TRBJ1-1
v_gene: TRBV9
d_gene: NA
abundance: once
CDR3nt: TGTGCCAGCAGCCCAGCCGGGTACACTGAAGCTTTCTTT
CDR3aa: CASSPAGYTEAFF

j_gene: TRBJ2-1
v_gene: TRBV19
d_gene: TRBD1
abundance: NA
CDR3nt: TGTGCCAGTAGTACACAGGGGAAGGACACGCCAGGGCAGTTCTTC
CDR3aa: CASSTQGKDTPGQFF

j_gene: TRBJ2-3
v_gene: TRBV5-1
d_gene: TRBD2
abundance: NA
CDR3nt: TGCGCCAGCAGCTTGGCCGGGACGGGAGGTCGAGATACGCAGTATTTT
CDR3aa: CASSLAGTGGRDTQYF

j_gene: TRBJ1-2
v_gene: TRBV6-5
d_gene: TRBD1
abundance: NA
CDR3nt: TGTGCCAGCTTCACGACAGGGCAAGGCTACACCTTC
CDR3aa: CASFTTGQGYTF

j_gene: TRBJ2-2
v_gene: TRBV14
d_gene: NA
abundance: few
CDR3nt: TGTGCCAGCAGCCAAGATCGGGGGGAGCTGTTTTTT
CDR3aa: CASSQDRGELFF

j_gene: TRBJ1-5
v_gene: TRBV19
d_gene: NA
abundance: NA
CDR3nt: TGTGCCAGTAGCCCGGGAGCCACCATTAGCAATCAGCCCCAGCATTTT
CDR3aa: CASSPGATISNQPQHF